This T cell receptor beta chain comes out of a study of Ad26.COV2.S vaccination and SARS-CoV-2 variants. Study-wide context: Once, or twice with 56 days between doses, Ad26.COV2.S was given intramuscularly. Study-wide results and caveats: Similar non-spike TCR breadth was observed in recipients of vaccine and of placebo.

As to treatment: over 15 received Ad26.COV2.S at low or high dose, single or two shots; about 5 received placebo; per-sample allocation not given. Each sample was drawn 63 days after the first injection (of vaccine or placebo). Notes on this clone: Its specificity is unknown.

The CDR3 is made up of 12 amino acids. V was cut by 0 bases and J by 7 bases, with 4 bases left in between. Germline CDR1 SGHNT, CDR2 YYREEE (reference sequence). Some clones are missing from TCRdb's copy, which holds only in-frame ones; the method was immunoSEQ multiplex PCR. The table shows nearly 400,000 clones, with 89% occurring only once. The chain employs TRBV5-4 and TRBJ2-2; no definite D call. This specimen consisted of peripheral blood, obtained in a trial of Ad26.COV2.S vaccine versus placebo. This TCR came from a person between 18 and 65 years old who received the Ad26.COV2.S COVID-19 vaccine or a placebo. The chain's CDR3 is CASSLEVGELFF. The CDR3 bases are TGTGCCAGCAGCTTGGAGGTCGGGGAGCTGTTTTTT.